Below, one TCR beta chain is given with its context. This CDR3 region has 14 residues. Trimming removed 4 bases from V and 6 bases from J; junction bases left unmatched: 5. Germline CDR1 and CDR2: SGHRS and YFSETQ. This specimen comes from a study of blood T cell repertoires in COVID-19. Clones were sequenced by immunoSEQ multiplex PCR, and TCRdb holds only the in-frame ones, with some missing. Of some 350,000 clones listed, about nine tenths are singletons. Sequenced input: peripheral blood. This TCR was recovered from a woman between 65 and 79 years old with COVID-19, enrolled during active disease. V usage is TRBV5-1 and J usage is TRBJ1-5; 9 positions match TRBD1. The CDR3 protein is CASSLDRGGQPQHF. CDR3 sequence (DNA): TGCGCCAGCAGCCTTGACAGGGGGGGTCAGCCCCAGCATTTT.